One sample yielded the 25 T cell receptor beta chains listed below, sequenced in a study of CD4+ T cells in melanoma. Some clones are missing from TCRdb's copy, which holds only in-frame ones; the method was immunoSEQ multiplex PCR. The table includes 20,000 to 25,000 clones, approximately 78% detected once. These receptors all stem from a human donor with melanoma.

The gene calls are TRBV2 and TRBJ1-3, with 11 bases matching TRBD1. CDR3 length: 14 amino acids. The J segment lost 7 bases and the V segment lost 8 bases, leaving 7 bases of the junction unmatched. Per germline, CDR1 SNHLY and CDR2 FYNNEI. The CDR3 loop is CASLGQGVGNTIYF. The CDR3 nucleotides read TGTGCCAGCCTGGGACAGGGGGTCGGGAACACCATATATTTT.

In this sample, this clone turned up once. V and J are TRBV5-1 and TRBJ2-3; 7 bases are shared with TRBD2. The CDR3 runs to 14 residues. J was trimmed by 5 bases and V by 4 bases; bases with no gene match: 7. The V gene's germline CDR1 is SGHRS and CDR2 YFSETQ. The CDR3 region has the DNA TGCGCCAGCAGCACGACTAGCTCTGAAGATACGCAGTATTTT. Protein sequence: CASSTTSSEDTQYF.

This clone was seen only a few times. The chain employs TRBV11-1 and TRBJ2-1; D is possibly TRBD2 (6 bases). Trimming took off 3 bases at V and 13 bases at J, with 19 bases between the two ends. Germline V gives CDR1 SGHAT, CDR2 FQDESV (reference sequence). CDR3 size: 14 residues. CDR3 DNA: TGTGCCAGCAGCTTGACTAGTAGCTTAGATCTTCAGTTCTTC. It yields the protein CASSLTSSLDLQFF. The full variable domain, its missing parts supplied by reference TRBV11-1 and TRBJ2-1, is EAEVAQSPRYKITEKSQAVAFWCDPISGHATLYWYRQILGQGPELLVQFQDESVVDDSQLPKDRFSAERLKGVDSTLKIQPAELGDSAMYLCASSLTSSLDLQFFGPGTRLTVL.

This clone has more than one count but fewer than ten. V and J are TRBV5-6 and TRBJ2-7, with D tentatively TRBD2 (5 bases). With 5 bases removed from V and 0 bases from J, the gap between germline ends came to 12 bases. In germline, CDR1 is SGHDT, CDR2 YYEEEE. The length of the CDR3 is 14 residues. Written as DNA, the CDR3 is TGTGCCAGCAGTGGCGGGTTGAACTCCTACGAGCAGTACTTC. It codes for CASSGGLNSYEQYF.

In DNA form, the CDR3 reads TGTGCCAGCAGTTACCCAAACCGGGACAAGTCCTACGAGCAGTACTTC. It specifies CASSYPNRDKSYEQYF. J is TRBJ2-7 and V is TRBV6-6; D may be TRBD1 (6 bases). The CDR3 is made up of 16 amino acids. Germline-derived CDR1 and CDR2 are MNHNY and SVGAGI (reference sequence). The germline V and J ends were trimmed by 2 bases and 1 base, with 15 bases remaining between them.

The table lists this clone with a few counts. The chain employs TRBV30 and TRBJ1-3, with D hard to call. This CDR3 region has 12 residues. V was cut by 4 bases and J by 4 bases, with 8 bases left in between. Per germline, CDR1 GTSNPN and CDR2 SVGIG (reference sequence). The CDR3 protein is CAWKKSGNTIYF. The CDR3 nucleotides are TGTGCCTGGAAGAAGTCCGGAAACACCATATATTTT.

The chain recombines TRBV27 with TRBJ1-6; no definite D call. The ends were cut back, 3 bases at V and 1 base at J, with 4 bases in the middle. This CDR3 comprises 14 residues. The germline V gene has CDR1 MNHEY and CDR2 SMNVEV (reference sequence). CDR3 region: CASSFRSYNSPLHF. The CDR3 DNA sequence: TGTGCCAGCAGTTTCAGATCCTATAATTCACCCCTCCACTTT.

The chain's CDR3 is CASSDSMRYRVGSPLHF. In DNA form, the CDR3 reads TGTGCCAGCAGTGACTCGATGAGGTACAGGGTGGGTTCACCCCTCCACTTT. This rearrangement joins TRBV6-4 to TRBJ1-6; tentatively, D is TRBD1 (6 bases). The CDR3 sequence is 17 residues long. The germline V gene encodes CDR1 MRHNA and CDR2 SNTAGT. V was cut by 0 bases and J by 9 bases, with 18 bases left in between.

J is TRBJ1-3 and V is TRBV10-3; D is unclear. Trimming took off 6 bases at V and 7 bases at J, with 7 bases between the two ends. There are 11 residues in the CDR3. Germline CDR1 is ENHRY and CDR2 is SYGVKD. CDR3 in DNA: TGTGCCATCAGGGAAGTCAACACCATATATTTT. Amino acid sequence: CAIREVNTIYF.

CDR3 sequence: CASSWSGQGDQPQHF. The DNA of the CDR3 is TGCGCCAGCAGCTGGTCGGGACAGGGTGATCAGCCCCAGCATTTT. This chain connects TRBV5-1 to TRBJ1-5, with 9 bases fitting TRBD1. Trimming cost V 3 bases and J 5 bases; bases outside gene matches: 6. Germline CDR1 and CDR2: SGHRS and YFSETQ. The CDR3 is made up of 15 amino acids.

The chain employs TRBV5-6 and TRBJ2-3; possibly TRBD1 or TRBD2 for D (5 bases each). This CDR3 contains 15 residues. CDR1 SGHDT and CDR2 YYEEEE come from the germline V gene. Trimming stripped 3 bases from V and 4 bases from J, with 15 bases between. The DNA for the CDR3 is TGTGCCAGCAGCTCCGGGACGGGTGTGGCAGATACGCAGTATTTT. This encodes CASSSGTGVADTQYF.

This chain's CDR3 is CATSREPLTGSGYTF. Written as DNA, the CDR3 is TGTGCCACCAGCAGAGAGCCCTTGACAGGGTCTGGCTACACCTTC. This sequence joins TRBV15 and TRBJ1-2; TRBD1 agrees at 7 bases. The trim removed 0 bases at V and 7 bases at J, leaving 8 bases unmatched. The germline V gene encodes CDR1 LNHNV and CDR2 YYDKDF (reference sequence). CDR3 length: 15 residues.

The chain couples TRBV11-2 to TRBJ2-2; no definite D call. Germline assignment: CDR1 SGHAT and CDR2 FQNNGV. This CDR3 contains 14 residues. Trimming left V 5 bases short and J 0 bases short, with 7 bases between. The CDR3 spells CASSPDTNTGELFF. The CDR3 DNA is TGTGCCAGCAGCCCTGACACGAACACCGGGGAGCTGTTTTTT.

The chain links TRBV2 to TRBJ1-1; possibly TRBD1 for D (5 bases). CDR3 size: 14 residues. CDR1 and CDR2 from the germline V gene are SNHLY and FYNNEI. Trimming pared 4 bases from V and 4 bases from J, leaving 13 bases between. This chain's CDR3 is CASSASRDSTEAFF. The CDR3 DNA is TGTGCCAGCAGTGCTAGCAGGGATAGCACTGAAGCTTTCTTT.

This clone was seen a handful of times. This rearrangement joins TRBV27 to TRBJ2-1; TRBD2 agrees at 7 bases. The CDR3 is 15 amino acids. V lost 5 bases and J lost 1; bases outside the gene matches: 5. Germline values: CDR1 MNHEY, CDR2 SMNVEV (reference sequence). This CDR3 is CASSPWEGSYNEQFF. The DNA of the CDR3 is TGTGCCAGCAGTCCCTGGGAGGGGTCCTACAATGAGCAGTTCTTC.

The chain has TRBV5-1 and TRBJ2-2; D may be TRBD1 (7 bases). Deletions cut 5 bases from V and 5 bases from J, with 22 bases between. The CDR3 consists of 17 residues. CDR1 and CDR2 (germline): SGHRS, YFSETQ. The CDR3 nucleotides read TGCGCCAGCAGACGACAGGGTTCGTTTGGAGGGACCGGGGAGCTGTTTTTT. Protein sequence: CASRRQGSFGGTGELFF.

CDR3 bases: TGTGCCAGCACAACCAGGGAGGGGGACTATGGCTACACCTTC. Amino acid sequence: CASTTREGDYGYTF. The rearrangement links TRBV5-6 to TRBJ1-2, with D possibly TRBD1 on 6 matching bases. Germline V gene sequence: CDR1 SGHDT, CDR2 YYEEEE. This CDR3 spans 14 amino acids. V was clipped by 6 bases and J by 3 bases, with 15 bases between them.

The rearrangement joins TRBV14 to TRBJ2-7, with TRBD2 identical over 11 bases. Trimming cost V 0 bases and J 3 bases; bases outside gene matches: 1. This CDR3 has 15 residues. Germline lookup yields CDR1 SGHDN and CDR2 FVKESK. The chain's CDR3 is CASSQELAGGYEQYF. In DNA form, the CDR3 reads TGTGCCAGCAGCCAAGAGCTAGCGGGGGGCTACGAGCAGTACTTC.

The chain couples TRBV7-2 to TRBJ1-1; no definite D call. V was shortened by 5 bases and J by 5 bases, with 15 bases between the two germline ends. The CDR3 runs to 14 residues. Germline V gene lookup returns CDR1 SGHTA and CDR2 FQGNSA. The CDR3 spells CASSPSVGVTEAFF. The DNA of the CDR3 is TGTGCCAGCAGCCCCTCAGTTGGGGTTACTGAAGCTTTCTTT.

In its sample, this clone ranks as medium-sized. The chain has TRBV7-6 and TRBJ2-7; the match to TRBD2 covers 8 bases. Germline V gene data show CDR1 as SGHVS and CDR2 as FNYEAQ. The CDR3 spans 15 residues. Losses at the gene ends were 1 base for V and 5 bases for J; bases not matched to a gene: 7. For the CDR3, the DNA is TGTGCCAGCAGCTTAGAGGCGGGGGGCGGGAACGAGCAGTACTTC. Its translation: CASSLEAGGGNEQYF.

The chain recombines TRBV5-8 with TRBJ1-5; D uncertain. Germline V CDR1 and CDR2: SGHTS, YDEGEE. The CDR3 contains 17 residues. V was trimmed by 4 bases and J by 0 bases, leaving 17 bases between them. CDR3 protein: CASSLNRGGYSNQPQHF. The CDR3 nucleotides read TGTGCCAGCAGCCTTAACCGTGGTGGGTATAGCAATCAGCCCCAGCATTTT.

The V and J genes are TRBV7-3 and TRBJ2-3; TRBD2 might be the D (5 bases). V lost 5 bases and J 3 bases, leaving 18 bases between the germline ends. From germline, CDR1 is SGHTA and CDR2 FQGTGA. This CDR3 contains 16 residues. Here the CDR3 reads CASSAMFGGETDTQYF. CDR3 nucleotide sequence: TGTGCCAGCAGCGCCATGTTCGGTGGGGAGACAGATACGCAGTATTTT.

The gene calls are TRBV6-6 and TRBJ1-1; 8 bases line up with TRBD1. The CDR3 has 16 residues. Germline V CDR1 and CDR2: MNHNY, SVGAGI (reference sequence). Losses at the gene ends were 6 bases for V and 0 bases for J; bases not matched to a gene: 9. CDR3 nucleotide sequence: TGTGCCAGCAGCCATCAGAGGACAGGGTTGAACACTGAAGCTTTCTTT. It codes for CASSHQRTGLNTEAFF.

The chain is built from TRBV18 and TRBJ1-1; TRBD1 aligns across 9 bases. Germline CDR1 and CDR2: KGHSH and LQKENI. CDR3 length equals 13 residues. The V segment lost 5 bases and the J segment 5 bases; nucleotides outside the gene matches: 3. This CDR3 reads CASSMGTGTEAFF. CDR3 bases: TGTGCCAGCTCAATGGGGACAGGGACTGAAGCTTTCTTT. The variable domain in full, completed from reference TRBV18 and TRBJ1-1, reads NAGVMQNPRHLVRRRGQEARLRCSPMKGHSHVYWYRQLPEEGLKFMVYLQKENIIDESGMPKERFSAEFPKEGPSILRIQQVVRGDSAAYFCASSMGTGTEAFFGQGTRLTVV.

The chain recombines TRBV19 with TRBJ1-6, with a possible D match to TRBD1 (5 bases). The CDR3 spans 16 residues. CDR1 and CDR2 from the germline V gene are LNHDA and SQIVND (reference sequence). Trimming pared 6 bases from V and 0 bases from J, leaving 12 bases between. CDR3 sequence reads: CASSLDSSSYNSPLHF. The CDR3 bases are TGTGCCAGTAGCCTTGACAGTAGCTCCTATAATTCACCCCTCCACTTT.